This TCR beta chain was observed in a study of T-cell memory formation after mild COVID-19. Study results and caveats: Whereas later expanders leaned CD4+, clones contracting day 15 to 85 showed a balanced CD4/CD8 makeup. Certain responding clones were present in pre-infection memory, suggesting participation of cross-reactive memory.

V shed 6 bases and J 2 bases; nucleotides not matched to a gene: 5. The CDR3 is 16 amino acids. Per the germline V gene, CDR1 is SGHDN and CDR2 is FVKESK. TCRdb re-called the 5' RACE reads through MiXCR, storing one row per CDR3 protein. The table records roughly 600,000 distinct CDR3 sequences, about a sixth of them present only once. In its sample, this clonotype was seen a few times. What it recognizes is unknown. This clonotype was sampled from an adult woman who had mild COVID-19 (a few samples of this study predate the infection). Cell type and time point are not known. Sequences were obtained from PBMCs or a T cell subset sorted from them (not recorded which). The chain recombines TRBV14 with TRBJ2-6, with 9 bases aligning to TRBD1. The CDR3 reads CASRHTGGAGANVLTF. CDR3 in DNA: TGTGCCAGCAGACATACAGGGGGCGCTGGGGCCAACGTCCTGACTTTC.